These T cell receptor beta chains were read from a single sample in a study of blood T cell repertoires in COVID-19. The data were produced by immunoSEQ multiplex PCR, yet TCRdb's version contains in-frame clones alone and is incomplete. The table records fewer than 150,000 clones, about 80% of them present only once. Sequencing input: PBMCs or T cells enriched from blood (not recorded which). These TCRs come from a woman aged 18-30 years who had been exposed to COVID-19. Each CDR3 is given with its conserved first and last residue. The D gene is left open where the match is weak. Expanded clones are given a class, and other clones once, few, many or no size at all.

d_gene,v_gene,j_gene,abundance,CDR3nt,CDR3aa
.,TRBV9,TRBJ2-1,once,TGTGCCAGCAGCCCCTCGGGGGGCGGGGTAACCTACAATGAGCAGTTCTTC,CASSPSGGGVTYNEQFF
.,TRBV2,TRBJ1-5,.,TGTGCCAGCAGCGCGGCGGGATTTGGACAGCCCCAGCATTTT,CASSAAGFGQPQHF
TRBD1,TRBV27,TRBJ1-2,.,TGTGCCAGCAGGCCTACAGGGGAAGGTTATGGCTACACCTTC,CASRPTGEGYGYTF
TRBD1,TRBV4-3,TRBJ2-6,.,TGCGCCAGCAGCCAAGTTTGGGGGACAGGGTTATCTGGGGCCAACGTCCTGACTTTC,CASSQVWGTGLSGANVLTF
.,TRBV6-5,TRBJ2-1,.,TGTGCCAGCAGCTCAATCCTCGGTGAGCAGTTCTTC,CASSSILGEQFF
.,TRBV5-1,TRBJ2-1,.,TGCGCCAGCAGCGACAGAAGCTCCTACAATGAGCAGTTCTTC,CASSDRSSYNEQFF
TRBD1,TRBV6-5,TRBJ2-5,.,TGTGCCAGCGGACGGGACAGGGGGGTCGCGGCCCAGTACTTC,CASGRDRGVAAQYF
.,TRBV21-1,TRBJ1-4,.,TGTGCCAGCAGCAAAGGGGGGTCGAAGGGACAGGGCATAAAAAATGAAAAACTGTTTTTT,CASSKGGSKGQGIKNEKLFF
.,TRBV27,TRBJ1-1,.,TGTGCCAGCAGTTTCCAGGGGCCCTTGGGCACTGAAGCTTTCTTT,CASSFQGPLGTEAFF
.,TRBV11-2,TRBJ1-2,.,TGTGCCAGCAGCTTAAGTGGGAGAAACTATGGCTACACCTTC,CASSLSGRNYGYTF
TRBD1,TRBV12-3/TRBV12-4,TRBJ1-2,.,TGTGCCAGCAGTCCCGGGACAGCCTATGGCTACACCTTC,CASSPGTAYGYTF
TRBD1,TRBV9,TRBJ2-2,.,TGTGCCAGCAGCGTAGGCTTGAGTGGACAGGGCGGCACCGGGGAGCTGTTTTTT,CASSVGLSGQGGTGELFF
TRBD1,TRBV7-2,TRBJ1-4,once,TGTGCCAGCAGCCCATGGACAGGTGAAAAACTGTTTTTT,CASSPWTGEKLFF
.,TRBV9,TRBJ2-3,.,TGTGCCAGCAACCCTCAGGGGACAGATACGCAGTATTTT,CASNPQGTDTQYF
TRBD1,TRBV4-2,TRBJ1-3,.,TGTGCCAGCAGCCAAGGCCTTGGGGTTTCCGGACAGGGGGCTGGAAACACCATATATTTT,CASSQGLGVSGQGAGNTIYF
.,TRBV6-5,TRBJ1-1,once,TGTGCCAGCAGTTACTCGTTTACAGTACCTGAAGCTTTCTTT,CASSYSFTVPEAFF
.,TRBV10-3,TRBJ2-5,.,TGTGCCATCAGTGAGAGTCAGGGTGAAGAGACCCAGTACTTC,CAISESQGEETQYF
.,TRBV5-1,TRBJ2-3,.,TGCGCCAGCAACCTGGAGAGTAGTGCAGATACGCAGTATTTT,CASNLESSADTQYF
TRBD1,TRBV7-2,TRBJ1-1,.,TGTGCCAGCACCCCGAAAGGGACAGTGAACACTGAAGCTTTCTTT,CASTPKGTVNTEAFF
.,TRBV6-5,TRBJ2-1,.,TGTGCCAGCAGTTCCGTCAGGTACTACAATGAGCAGTTCTTC,CASSSVRYYNEQFF
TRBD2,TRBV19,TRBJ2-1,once,TGTGCCAGTAGTAGGAGGGCCGGGACTAGCGGGAGCTATGAGCAGTTCTTC,CASSRRAGTSGSYEQFF
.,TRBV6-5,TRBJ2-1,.,TGTGCCACCCAGGGTCCCAATGAGCAGTTCTTC,CATQGPNEQFF
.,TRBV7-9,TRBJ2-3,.,TGTGCCAGCAGCCCCTTTGGGGGGAGCACAGATACGCAGTATTTT,CASSPFGGSTDTQYF
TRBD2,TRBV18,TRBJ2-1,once,TGTGCCAGCTCACCAGGGGGGGGTGATGGTGAGCAGTTCTTC,CASSPGGGDGEQFF
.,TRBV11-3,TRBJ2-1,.,TGTGCCAGCAGCCGCCAGGGGGGACCACCCCAGAATGAGCAGTTCTTC,CASSRQGGPPQNEQFF
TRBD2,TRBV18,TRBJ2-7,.,TGTGCCAGCTCCGCTAGCGGGTCCCACTCTTTTCAGTTTCGGGGCGAGCAGTACTTC,CASSASGSHSFQFRGEQYF
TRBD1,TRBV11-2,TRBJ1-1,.,TGTGCCAGCAGCCCCCGGGACAGGGTGGCTGAAGCTTTCTTT,CASSPRDRVAEAFF
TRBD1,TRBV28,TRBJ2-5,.,TGTGCCAGCAGTCGGGCCCTATTCGGACAGGGCGGCATAGAGACCCAGTACTTC,CASSRALFGQGGIETQYF
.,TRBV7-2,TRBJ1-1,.,TGTGCCAGCAGCGAACAGCTGAACACTGAAGCTTTCTTT,CASSEQLNTEAFF
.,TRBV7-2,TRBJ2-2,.,TGTGCCAGCAGCAACACGAGGGGGTATTCGAACACCGGGGAGCTGTTTTTT,CASSNTRGYSNTGELFF
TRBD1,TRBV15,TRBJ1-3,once,TGTGCCACCAGCAGAGTCGGAAATACAGGGGGCTCTGGAAACACCATATATTTT,CATSRVGNTGGSGNTIYF
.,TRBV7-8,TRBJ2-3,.,TGTGCCAGCAGCTTAGAGGTCACAGGCAAACCCCGAGATACGCAGTATTTT,CASSLEVTGKPRDTQYF
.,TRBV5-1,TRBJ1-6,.,TGCGCCAGCAGCTTGGATAATCCAGGGCCTTCACCCCTCCACTTT,CASSLDNPGPSPLHF
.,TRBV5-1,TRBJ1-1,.,TGCGCCAGCAGTTATCCAGGGATAGGGGACACTGAAGCTTTCTTT,CASSYPGIGDTEAFF
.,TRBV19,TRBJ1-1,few,TGTGCCAGTAGTAGGAGGAACACTGAAGCTTTCTTT,CASSRRNTEAFF
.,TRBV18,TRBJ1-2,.,TGTGCCAGCTCACACACGGGGGACGGTCGTGACGGTGGCTACACCTTC,CASSHTGDGRDGGYTF
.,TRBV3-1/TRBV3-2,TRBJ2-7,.,TGTGCCAGCAGCCCCATAGGGGCGGGAATACCCTACAAGCAGTACTTC,CASSPIGAGIPYKQYF
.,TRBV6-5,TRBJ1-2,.,TGTGCCAGCAGTTACCGCGGCCAGGGTGTCTATGGCTACACCTTC,CASSYRGQGVYGYTF
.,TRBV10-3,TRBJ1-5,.,TGTGCCATCAGTGAGTTCTTCCCAGGTAAGGCCCATCAGCCCCAGCATTTT,CAISEFFPGKAHQPQHF
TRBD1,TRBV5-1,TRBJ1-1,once,TGCGCCAGCTTTCCTCCAGGGGGCGCAGGGAACACTGAAGCTTTCTTT,CASFPPGGAGNTEAFF
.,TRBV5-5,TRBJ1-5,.,TGTGCCAGCAGCTTGGCCAGGGGCCAGCCCCAGCATTTT,CASSLARGQPQHF
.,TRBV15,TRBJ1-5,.,TGTGCCACCAGCCGAAGAGGAAGTCAGCCCCAGCATTTT,CATSRRGSQPQHF